This T cell receptor beta chain was retrieved from a study of blood T cells in healthy people across ages. The study's findings and limits: TCR beta diversity, measured per million T cells, fell in a roughly linear way with age.

Sample-barcoded 5' priming and a J-beta primer mix drove a second PCR of 7 to 11 cycles. TCRdb reanalysed the 5' RACE reads using MiXCR and keeps one entry per CDR3 protein. The sample has around 670,000 distinct CDR3 sequences, about 30% seen once. In germline, CDR1 is SGHRS, CDR2 YFSETQ. Between the trimmed V and J ends, which lost 4 bases and 6 bases, there was a span of 11 bases. This CDR3 is 14 amino acids long. There are a few counts of this clonotype. Its matching antigen is unknown. The source is a woman aged 80 or older in good health. V is TRBV5-1 and J is TRBJ1-6; the D gene is possibly TRBD1 (6 bases). The sequenced sample was blood. The CDR3 here is CASSRTGRNSPLHF. CDR3 DNA sequence: TGCGCCAGCAGCCGAACAGGGCGTAATTCACCCCTCCACTTT.